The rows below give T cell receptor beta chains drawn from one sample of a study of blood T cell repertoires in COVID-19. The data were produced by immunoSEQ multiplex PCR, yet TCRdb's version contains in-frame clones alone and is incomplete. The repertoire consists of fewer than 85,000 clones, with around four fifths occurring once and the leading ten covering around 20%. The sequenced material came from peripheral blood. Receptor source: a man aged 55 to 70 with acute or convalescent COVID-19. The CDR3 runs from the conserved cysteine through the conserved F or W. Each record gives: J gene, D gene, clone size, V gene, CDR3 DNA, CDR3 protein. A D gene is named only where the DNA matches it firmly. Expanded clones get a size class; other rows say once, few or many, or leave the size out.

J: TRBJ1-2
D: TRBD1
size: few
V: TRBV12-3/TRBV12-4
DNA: TGTGCCAGCAGTTTGGGACAGCACTATGGCTACACCTTC
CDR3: CASSLGQHYGYTF

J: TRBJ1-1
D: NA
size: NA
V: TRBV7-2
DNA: TGTGCCAGCAGCCGCGGAAGGGGCAGGGAAACTGAAGCTTTCTTT
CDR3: CASSRGRGRETEAFF

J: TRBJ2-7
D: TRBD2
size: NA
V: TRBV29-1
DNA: TGCAGCGTACGACTAGCGGGAGTCCGCGAGCAGTACTTC
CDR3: CSVRLAGVREQYF

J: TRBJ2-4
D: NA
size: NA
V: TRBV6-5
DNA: TGTGCCAGCAGTAGGGGGGGAAACATTCAGTACTTC
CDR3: CASSRGGNIQYF

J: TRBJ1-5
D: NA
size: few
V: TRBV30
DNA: TGTGCCTGGAGTGTGGACAGCAGCAATCAGCCCCAGCATTTT
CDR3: CAWSVDSSNQPQHF

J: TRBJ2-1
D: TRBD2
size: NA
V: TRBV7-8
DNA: TGTGCCAGCAGCCGCGAGCGGGAGACTAACAATGAGCAGTTCTTC
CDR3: CASSRERETNNEQFF

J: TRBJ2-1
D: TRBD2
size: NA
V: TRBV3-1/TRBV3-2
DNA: TGTGCCAGCAGCCAGACTAGCGGGCTTTACAATGAGCAGTTCTTC
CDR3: CASSQTSGLYNEQFF

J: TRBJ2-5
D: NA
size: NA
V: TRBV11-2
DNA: TGTGCCAGCAGCTTAGAAGGAACTACATTTGGGACCCAGTACTTC
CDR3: CASSLEGTTFGTQYF

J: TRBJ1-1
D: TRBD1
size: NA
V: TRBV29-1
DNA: TGCAGCGTTGAATCGGACAGGGCGACTGAAGCTTTCTTT
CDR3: CSVESDRATEAFF

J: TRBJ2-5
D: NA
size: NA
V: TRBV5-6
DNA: TGTGCCAGCAGCCCAAGAGGGATTTACGGGGAGACCCAGTACTTC
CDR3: CASSPRGIYGETQYF

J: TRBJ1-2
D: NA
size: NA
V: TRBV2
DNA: TGTGCCAGCAGTGAGGTCGGCCTGTCGGGAGGCTACACCTTC
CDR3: CASSEVGLSGGYTF

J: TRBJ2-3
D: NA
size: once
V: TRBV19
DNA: TGTGCCAGTAGGATAGCAGGGGAAAGCACAGATACGCAGTATTTT
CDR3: CASRIAGESTDTQYF

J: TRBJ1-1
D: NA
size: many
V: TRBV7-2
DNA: TGTGCCAGCAGTCCTCAGGGGCTGAACACTGAAGCTTTCTTT
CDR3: CASSPQGLNTEAFF

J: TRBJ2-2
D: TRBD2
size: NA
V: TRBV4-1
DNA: TGCGCCAGCAGCCGGTTCGGGGGGGAGAACACCGGGGAGCTGTTTTTT
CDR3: CASSRFGGENTGELFF

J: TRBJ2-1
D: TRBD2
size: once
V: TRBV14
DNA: TGTGCCAGCAGCCAAGATGGGCTAGCGGGGGGGAGCCCCTACAATGAGCAGTTCTTC
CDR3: CASSQDGLAGGSPYNEQFF

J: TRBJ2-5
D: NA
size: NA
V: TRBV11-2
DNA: TGTGCCAGCAGCTTTAATCTCGGGGAGGCAGAGACCCAGTACTTC
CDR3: CASSFNLGEAETQYF

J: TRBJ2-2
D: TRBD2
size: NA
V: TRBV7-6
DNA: TGTGCCAGCAGCTTATCTAGCGGGGGACCCCTGAACACCGGGGAGCTGTTTTTT
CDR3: CASSLSSGGPLNTGELFF

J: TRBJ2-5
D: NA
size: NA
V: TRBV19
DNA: TGTGCCAGTAGTATATCCAGGGTAGAGACCCAGTACTTC
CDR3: CASSISRVETQYF

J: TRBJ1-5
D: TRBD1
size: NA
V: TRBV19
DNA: TGTGCCAGTAGTTCACCGACAGGGTACAAATCGCGTCAGCCCCAGCATTTT
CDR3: CASSSPTGYKSRQPQHF

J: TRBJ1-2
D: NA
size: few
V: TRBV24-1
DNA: TGTGCCACCAGTGACCTCGACAGCAACTATGGCTACACCTTC
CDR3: CATSDLDSNYGYTF

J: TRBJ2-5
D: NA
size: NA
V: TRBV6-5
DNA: TGTGCCAGCAGTTACAGAGGGGGTGGCCAAGAGACCCAGTACTTC
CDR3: CASSYRGGGQETQYF

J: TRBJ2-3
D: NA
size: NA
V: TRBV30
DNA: TGTGCCTGGAGTGTAGGAGGGGGCTCCTCCTATACGCAGTATTTT
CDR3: CAWSVGGGSSYTQYF

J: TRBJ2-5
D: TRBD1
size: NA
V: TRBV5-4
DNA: TGTGCCAGCAGCTCACCGACAGGGGATCAAGAGACCCAGTACTTC
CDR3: CASSSPTGDQETQYF

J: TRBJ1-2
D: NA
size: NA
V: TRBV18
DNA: TGTGCCAGCTCACCATTGAACGCGATCTCTGACTATGGCTACACCTTC
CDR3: CASSPLNAISDYGYTF

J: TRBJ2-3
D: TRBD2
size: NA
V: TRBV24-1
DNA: TGTGCCACCAGTGATTTCGGCGGGAGGGCCACAGATACGCAGTATTTT
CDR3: CATSDFGGRATDTQYF

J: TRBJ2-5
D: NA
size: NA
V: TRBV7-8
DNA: TGTGCCAGCAGCACCGGCCGCGGAGAGACCCAGTACTTC
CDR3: CASSTGRGETQYF

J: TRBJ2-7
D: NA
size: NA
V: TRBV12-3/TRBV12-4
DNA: TGTGCCAGCAGTCTCACCCTGGAGGAGCAGTACTTC
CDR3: CASSLTLEEQYF

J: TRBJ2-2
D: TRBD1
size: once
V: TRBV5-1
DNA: TGCGCCAGCAGGGACAGGGGGGCAACCGGGGAGCTGTTTTTT
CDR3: CASRDRGATGELFF

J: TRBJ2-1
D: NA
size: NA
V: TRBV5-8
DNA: TGTGCCAGCAGCTGGAGGGTGTCAGAGGTAACTGAGCAGTTCTTC
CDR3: CASSWRVSEVTEQFF

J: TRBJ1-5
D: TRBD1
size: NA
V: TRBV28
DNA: TGTGCCAGCGGAGCCCAGGGGGCGGTTGGGTCCCAGCATTTT
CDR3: CASGAQGAVGSQHF

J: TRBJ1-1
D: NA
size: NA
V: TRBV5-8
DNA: TGTGCCGGCGGGGGAGGTGAAGGGGACACTGAAGCTTTCTTT
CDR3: CAGGGGEGDTEAFF

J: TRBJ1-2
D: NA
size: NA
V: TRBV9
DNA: TGTGCCAGCAGCGTACAGTCGAACTATGGCTACACCTTC
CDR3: CASSVQSNYGYTF

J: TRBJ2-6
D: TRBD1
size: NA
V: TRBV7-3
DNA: TGTGCCAGCAGCTTACAGGGGGCGGAGGGGGCCAACGTCCTGACTTTC
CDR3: CASSLQGAEGANVLTF

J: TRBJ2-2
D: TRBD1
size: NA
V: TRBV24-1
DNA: TGTGCCACCAGTGAGGACAGGGGTCGGGAGCTGTTTTTT
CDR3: CATSEDRGRELFF

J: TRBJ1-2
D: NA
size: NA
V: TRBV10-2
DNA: TGCGCCAGCAGCCCTTCCTATGGCTACACCTTC
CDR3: CASSPSYGYTF

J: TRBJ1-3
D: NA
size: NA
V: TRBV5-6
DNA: TGTGCCAGCAGCTTTCTGGGAGGCTATGGAAACACCATATATTTT
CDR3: CASSFLGGYGNTIYF

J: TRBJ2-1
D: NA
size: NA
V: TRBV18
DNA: TGTGCCAGCTCACCACCGAGCTCCTACAATGAGCAGTTCTTC
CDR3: CASSPPSSYNEQFF

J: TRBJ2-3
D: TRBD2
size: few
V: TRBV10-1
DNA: TGCGCCAGCAGTGACCGGACTAGCGGGGGGACAGATACGCAGTATTTT
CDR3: CASSDRTSGGTDTQYF

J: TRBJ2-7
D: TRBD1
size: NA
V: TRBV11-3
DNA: TGTGCCAGCAGCCCCGGGACAGCCTACGAGCAGTACTTC
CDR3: CASSPGTAYEQYF

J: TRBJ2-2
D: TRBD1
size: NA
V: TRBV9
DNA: TGTGCCAGCAGCGAGAGGGCGACAGGGGACACCGGGGAGCTGTTTTTT
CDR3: CASSERATGDTGELFF